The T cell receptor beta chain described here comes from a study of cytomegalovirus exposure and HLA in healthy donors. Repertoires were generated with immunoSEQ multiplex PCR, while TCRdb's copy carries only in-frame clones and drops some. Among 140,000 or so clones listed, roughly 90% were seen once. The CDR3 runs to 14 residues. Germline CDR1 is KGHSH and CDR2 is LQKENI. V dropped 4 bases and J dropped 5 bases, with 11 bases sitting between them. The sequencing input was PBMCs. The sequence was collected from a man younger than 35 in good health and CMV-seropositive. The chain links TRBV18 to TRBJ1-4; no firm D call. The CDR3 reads CASSHGSENEKLFF. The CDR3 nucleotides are TGTGCCAGCTCACATGGGTCGGAGAATGAAAAACTGTTTTTT.